This T cell receptor (beta chain) was found in a study of regulatory T cells in long-lasting Graves disease. This sample's time point: newly diagnosed GD, antithyroid drugs for less than 3 months. Following extraction of RNA from PBMCs, that RNA was used to make the TCR library. Arm-PCR of CDR3 regions with iRepertoire HTBI primers generated TCR beta libraries. TCRdb re-analysed the multiplex PCR reads in MiXCR, keeping a single row per CDR3 protein. The table has roughly 500,000 distinct CDR3 sequences, 13% seen once. The CDR3 loop spans 20 amino acids. Trimming cost V 3 bases and J 7 bases; bases outside gene matches: 17. Germline values: CDR1 DFQATT, CDR2 SNEGSKA (reference sequence). These same records also appear under a second study, on T cells in Graves' hyperthyroidism and ophthalmopathy. That investigation notes: Diagnosis rested on symptoms, serum thyroxine and TRAb, thyroid ultrasound, and orbital computed tomography. Researchers ran a first-round RT-PCR on the TCR CDR3 using the HTBI primer set.

This receptor was identified in a man aged 25 to 40 with Graves disease. Source: peripheral blood mononuclear cells (PBMCs), taken at new diagnosis, from a patient treated with antithyroid drugs. The chain is built from TRBV20-1 and TRBJ2-2, with 16 bases identical to TRBD2. The CDR3 loop is CSASPLNPGLAGGPGGELFF. Here the CDR3 DNA reads TGCAGTGCTAGCCCTCTAAACCCGGGACTAGCGGGAGGGCCTGGCGGGGAGCTGTTTTTT.